This TCR beta chain was sequenced in a study of shared clonotypes between healthy human individuals. Broader study findings: Clonotypes not shared had lower generation probabilities than those common to all four donors.

The J segment lost 6 bases and the V segment lost 3 bases, leaving 2 bases of the junction unmatched. Germline CDR1 GTSNPN, CDR2 SVGIG (reference sequence). The CDR3 has 12 residues. A word on this clone: Its antigen is still unknown. This specimen includes other DNA sequences encoding the same CDR3.

In the original workflow: In the immunoSEQ data, sequences were junction-only and lacked quality scores, so filtering differed. Using immunoSEQ multiplex PCR, the repertoire was profiled, and TCRdb retains in-frame clones only, with some absent. The V and J calls and clone size are taken from that table; D and trimming were inferred from the DNA. The table records about 2,500,000 clones, over 85% of them present only once. The chain carries TRBV30 and TRBJ1-2; 9 positions match TRBD1. The sample taken for sequencing was naive CD4+ T cells sorted from blood. The sample's subset: CD45RA+ positively selected. This receptor was identified in a man younger than 30 in good health. CDR3 sequence: CAWSGTGHGYTF. As DNA, the CDR3 is TGTGCCTGGAGCGGGACAGGGCATGGCTACACCTTC. The full variable domain, in which reference TRBV30 and TRBJ1-2 provide the parts outside the CDR3, is SQTIHQWPATLVQPVGSPLSLECTVEGTSNPNLYWYRQAAGRGLQLLFYSVGIGQISSEVPQNLSASRPQDRQFILSSKKLLLSDSGFYLCAWSGTGHGYTFGSGTRLTVV.